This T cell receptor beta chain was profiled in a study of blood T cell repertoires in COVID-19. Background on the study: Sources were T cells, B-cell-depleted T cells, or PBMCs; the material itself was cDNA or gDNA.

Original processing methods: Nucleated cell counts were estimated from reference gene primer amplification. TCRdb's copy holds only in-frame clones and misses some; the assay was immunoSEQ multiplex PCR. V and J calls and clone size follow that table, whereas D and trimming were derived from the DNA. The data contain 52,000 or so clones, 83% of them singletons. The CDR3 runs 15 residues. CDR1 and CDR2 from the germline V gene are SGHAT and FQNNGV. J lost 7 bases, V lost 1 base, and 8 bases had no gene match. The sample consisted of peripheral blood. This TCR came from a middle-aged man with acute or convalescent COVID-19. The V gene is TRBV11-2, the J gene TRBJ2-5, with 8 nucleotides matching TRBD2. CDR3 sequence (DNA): TGTGCCAGCAGCTTAGGACGGGGGGGCCAGGGGACCCAGTACTTC. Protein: CASSLGRGGQGTQYF.